A single sample is the source of the 30 T cell receptor beta chains below, sequenced in a study of cytomegalovirus exposure and HLA in healthy donors. Using immunoSEQ multiplex PCR, the repertoire was profiled, and TCRdb retains in-frame clones only, with some absent. The table records about 62,000 clones, approximately 95% of them present only once. The source material was PBMCs. The origin of the receptors is a woman aged 18-29 years in good health and CMV-seropositive.

This chain uses TRBV4-1 with TRBJ2-2; TRBD2 matches at 7 bases. Germline CDR1 and CDR2: MGHRA and YSYEKL. J gave up 4 bases and V 1 base, and 18 bases lay outside the gene matches. The CDR3 has 20 residues. CDR3 DNA sequence: TGCGCCAGCAGCCAAGGGGGTTCGACTAGCCCCCAAGGGGCCACCGGGGAGCTGTTTTTT. This gives the protein CASSQGGSTSPQGATGELFF.

The chain has TRBV28 and TRBJ2-5, with 7 bases fitting TRBD1. Looked up from germline, CDR1 is MDHEN and CDR2 is SYDVKM. J lost 3 bases, V lost 6 bases, and 7 bases had no gene match. The CDR3 extends over 14 amino acids. The DNA for the CDR3 is TGTGCCAGCAGACCCAACACAGGGGAAGAGACCCAGTACTTC. It is translated as CASRPNTGEETQYF.

The chain uses TRBV10-3 and TRBJ2-7; TRBD1 matches 10 bases. CDR1 is ENHRY and CDR2 is SYGVKD in the germline V gene. Trimming removed 6 bases from V and 3 bases from J; junction bases left unmatched: 2. The CDR3 has 13 residues. The CDR3 here is CAIRGQGNYEQYF. Here the CDR3 DNA reads TGTGCCATCAGGGGACAGGGGAACTACGAGCAGTACTTC.

The chain has TRBV6-5 and TRBJ1-5; perhaps TRBD1 as D (6 bases). The CDR3 contains 15 residues. Deletions cut 6 bases from V and 5 bases from J, with 17 bases between. The germline gives CDR1 MNHEY, CDR2 SVGAGI. The CDR3, as DNA: TGTGCCAGCAGGCTTGGGGGGGCGTCGGATCAGCCCCAGCATTTT. Translation gives CASRLGGASDQPQHF.

The chain uses TRBV9 and TRBJ1-2; 7 bases map to TRBD1. This CDR3 has 15 amino acids. V shed 2 bases, J shed 4 bases, and the junction held 8 bases outside the gene matches. Germline V gene lookup returns CDR1 SGDLS and CDR2 YYNGEE. The CDR3 sequence is CASSVGDSPIYGYTF. The CDR3 DNA follows: TGTGCCAGCAGCGTTGGGGACAGCCCGATCTATGGCTACACCTTC. The complete variable domain, with remaining parts taken from reference TRBV9 and TRBJ1-2, reads DSGVTQTPKHLITATGQRVTLRCSPRSGDLSVYWYQQSLDQGLQFLIQYYNGEERAKGNILERFSAQQFPDLHSELNLSSLELGDSALYFCASSVGDSPIYGYTFGSGTRLTVV.

The chain joins TRBV4-1 to TRBJ2-7; D remains unclear. The CDR3 contains 14 residues. The germline V gene encodes CDR1 MGHRA and CDR2 YSYEKL. V was pared by 4 bases and J by 7 bases, with 17 bases between. The CDR3 DNA reads as TGCGCCAGCAGCCCCGAAGGCTGGGCGTGGGAGCAGTACTTC. Translation gives CASSPEGWAWEQYF.

For this clone: The junction and the germline gene differ at one end; a read error may be behind it. The chain combines TRBV11-2 with TRBJ2-1, with 9 bases aligning to TRBD1. The CDR3 consists of 12 residues. Germline V gene lookup returns CDR1 SGHAT and CDR2 FQNNGV. The CDR3 spells CASSPRDRDSLF. CDR3 coding DNA: TGTGCCAGCAGCCCCCGGGACAGGGATAGTCTCTTC.

J is TRBJ2-1 and V is TRBV30; 9 bases agree with TRBD2. With 2 bases clipped from V and 8 bases from J, the junction kept 10 bases outside the gene matches. Germline CDR1 GTSNPN, CDR2 SVGIG (reference sequence). The CDR3 totals 15 residues. DNA for the CDR3: TGTGCCTGGAGTTTTAGCGGGAGACTCTTTGATGAGCAGTTCTTC. Translation: CAWSFSGRLFDEQFF.

This chain's CDR3 is CASSVGGAEAFF. CDR3 nucleotides: TGTGCCAGCAGTGTGGGAGGGGCTGAAGCTTTCTTT. The chain carries TRBV6-1 and TRBJ1-1, with D perhaps matching TRBD1 (5 bases). V was trimmed by 4 bases and J by 6 bases, leaving 9 bases between them. CDR3 length equals 12 residues. Germline V gene lookup returns CDR1 MNHNS and CDR2 SASEGT.

The V call is TRBV7-9, the J call TRBJ1-4; D uncertain. CDR1 and CDR2 from the germline V gene are SEHNR and FQNEAQ (reference sequence). This CDR3 comprises 15 residues. The ends were cut back, 7 bases at V and 4 bases at J, with 16 bases in the middle. The CDR3 protein is CASTPTRLNNEKLFF. The CDR3 DNA is TGTGCCAGCACCCCAACTAGGCTGAATAATGAAAAACTGTTTTTT.

V and J are TRBV28 and TRBJ2-7; 10 bases fit TRBD1. Germline V CDR1 and CDR2: MDHEN, SYDVKM. This CDR3 spans 13 amino acids. V shed 6 bases and J 4 bases; nucleotides not matched to a gene: 3. CDR3 amino acids: CASRTGGGYEQYF. CDR3 DNA sequence: TGTGCCAGCAGGACAGGGGGCGGGTACGAGCAGTACTTC.

The rearrangement joins TRBV6-1 to TRBJ2-3, with 10 positions matching TRBD1. Trimming at V came to 4 bases and at J to 1 base, leaving 2 bases not matched to a gene. CDR1 and CDR2 (germline): MNHNS, SASEGT. The length of the CDR3 is 15 residues. The CDR3 here is CASSGGTGGTDTQYF. CDR3 sequence (DNA): TGTGCCAGCAGTGGTGGGACAGGGGGCACAGATACGCAGTATTTT.

This clone was detected only once. The CDR3 region is CASSQGSSGPYGYTF. CDR3 bases: TGCGCCAGCAGCCAAGGATCGTCAGGGCCCTATGGCTACACCTTC. J is TRBJ1-2 and V is TRBV4-3; tentatively, D is TRBD1 (5 bases). CDR1 LGHNA and CDR2 YSLEER come from the germline V gene. Deletions cut 1 base from V and 4 bases from J, with 13 bases between. CDR3 length: 15 residues.

The chain employs TRBV28 and TRBJ2-6; D is possibly TRBD2 (6 bases). Trimming shortened V by 8 bases and J by 1 base, and 9 bases separated the two germline ends. This CDR3 is built from 14 residues. The germline gives CDR1 MDHEN, CDR2 SYDVKM. The CDR3 protein is CASRGYSGANVLTF. In nucleotides, the CDR3 is TGTGCCAGCCGGGGGTATTCTGGGGCCAACGTCCTGACTTTC. Variable domain in full (rest from reference TRBV28 and TRBJ2-6): DVKVTQSSRYLVKRTGEKVFLECVQDMDHENMFWYRQDPGLGLRLIYFSYDVKMKEKGDIPEGYSVSREKKERFSLILESASTNQTSMYLCASRGYSGANVLTFGAGSRLTVL.

The chain joins TRBV30 to TRBJ1-5; maybe TRBD1 (6 bases). CDR1 GTSNPN and CDR2 SVGIG come from the germline V gene (reference sequence). The CDR3 has 14 amino acids. V was shortened by 3 bases and J by 7 bases, with 16 bases between the two germline ends. This CDR3 is CAWREQGGGQPQHF. CDR3 DNA sequence: TGTGCCTGGAGGGAACAGGGAGGGGGGCAGCCCCAGCATTTT. The full variable domain, its missing parts supplied by reference TRBV30 and TRBJ1-5, is SQTIHQWPATLVQPVGSPLSLECTVEGTSNPNLYWYRQAAGRGLQLLFYSVGIGQISSEVPQNLSASRPQDRQFILSSKKLLLSDSGFYLCAWREQGGGQPQHFGDGTRLSIL.

The V call is TRBV10-1, the J call TRBJ2-1, with 8 bases aligning to TRBD1. The CDR3 loop spans 15 amino acids. Trimming took 6 bases from V and 4 from J; bases not matched to a gene: 8. CDR1 WNHNN and CDR2 SYGVQD come from the germline V gene (reference sequence). CDR3 DNA sequence: TGCGCCAGCAGAGTAAACAGGGGGTATTACAATGAGCAGTTCTTC. Its translation is CASRVNRGYYNEQFF.

The gene calls are TRBV9 and TRBJ1-2; 8 bases map to TRBD1. V trimming: 3 bases; J trimming: 8 bases; junction bases outside the gene matches: 15. The CDR3 contains 16 residues. Germline V gene sequence: CDR1 SGDLS, CDR2 YYNGEE. The CDR3 nucleotides are TGTGCCAGCAGCGCCGGAGGGGGTAGGACAGGGTACGGCTACACCTTC. Translated, it gives CASSAGGGRTGYGYTF.

In this sample, this clone turned up once. This chain connects TRBV19 to TRBJ1-5; 9 bases align to TRBD1. Germline CDR1 is LNHDA and CDR2 is SQIVND (reference sequence). The V gene end was trimmed by 7 bases and the J gene end by 7 bases; junction bases not matched to a gene: 8. The CDR3 is 14 amino acids. CDR3 loop: CASTKQGAGQPQHF. In DNA form, the CDR3 reads TGTGCCAGTACCAAACAGGGGGCAGGGCAGCCCCAGCATTTT.

J is TRBJ1-5 and V is TRBV7-3; possibly TRBD1 for D (6 bases). V was clipped by 4 bases and J by 7 bases, with 11 bases between them. CDR3 size: 13 residues. CDR1 and CDR2 (germline): SGHTA, FQGTGA. The CDR3 DNA sequence: TGTGCCAGCAGCTCTCGAGGGGGACAGCCCCAGCATTTT. Translating gives CASSSRGGQPQHF. The full variable domain, its missing parts supplied by reference TRBV7-3 and TRBJ1-5, is GAGVSQTPSNKVTEKGKYVELRCDPISGHTALYWYRQSLGQGPEFLIYFQGTGAADDSGLPNDRFFAVRPEGSVSTLKIQRTERGDSAVYLCASSSRGGQPQHFGDGTRLSIL.

This rearrangement joins TRBV7-2 to TRBJ1-1, with D maybe TRBD1 (6 bases). The CDR3 totals 13 residues. CDR1 and CDR2 from the germline V gene are SGHTA and FQGNSA. Trimming cost V 1 base and J 5 bases, with 8 bases left between them. CDR3 sequence (DNA): TGTGCCAGCAGCTTAGAACAGGGAACTGAAGCTTTCTTT. This translates into CASSLEQGTEAFF.

The V and J genes are TRBV28 and TRBJ2-1; tentative D call: TRBD1 (5 bases). V was shortened by 9 bases and J by 5 bases, with 23 bases between the two germline ends. Per germline, CDR1 MDHEN and CDR2 SYDVKM. The CDR3 is 16 amino acids. The DNA for the CDR3 is TGTGCCAGAGGGGAAAATAAGTGGTGGGGTGACAATGAGCAGTTCTTC. The encoded protein is CARGENKWWGDNEQFF.

This clone was seen a few times. V is TRBV7-2 and J is TRBJ2-1; D call uncertain. Trimming took 3 bases from V and 3 from J, leaving 12 bases between them. CDR3 length: 15 amino acids. Germline CDR1 SGHTA, CDR2 FQGNSA. The CDR3 DNA reads TGTGCCAGCAGCTTTGAGGTTACCTACTACAATGAGCAGTTCTTC. As protein: CASSFEVTYYNEQFF.

J is TRBJ1-2 and V is TRBV6-6; TRBD1 might be the D (6 bases). Trimming removed 6 bases from V and 8 bases from J, with 19 bases in between. The CDR3 extends over 14 amino acids. From germline, CDR1 is MNHNY and CDR2 SVGAGI (reference sequence). CDR3 sequence (DNA): TGTGCCAGCAGGACGACACTTTCTAGGGGGGGCTACACCTTC. Translated: CASRTTLSRGGYTF.

The rearrangement links TRBV27 to TRBJ2-3, with 7 bases that match TRBD2. V gave up 6 bases and J gave up 0 bases; unmatched junction bases: 6. CDR3 length: 15 residues. Germline V gene data show CDR1 as MNHEY and CDR2 as SMNVEV (reference sequence). Written as DNA, the CDR3 is TGTGCCAGCAGAGGTAGTAGCGGGAGCACAGATACGCAGTATTTT. Protein: CASRGSSGSTDTQYF.

This chain joins TRBV6-4 and TRBJ2-3; 7 bases fit TRBD1. CDR1 and CDR2 from the germline V gene are MRHNA and SNTAGT. V was clipped by 6 bases and J by 2 bases; unmatched bases: 11. The CDR3 runs to 16 residues. Here the CDR3 DNA reads TGTGCCAGCAGAAACAGGGGTTCGCTTGACACAGATACGCAGTATTTT. Residues: CASRNRGSLDTDTQYF.

The chain combines TRBV6-5 with TRBJ2-1, with a possible D match to TRBD2 (6 bases). This CDR3 is built from 15 residues. Germline lookup yields CDR1 MNHEY and CDR2 SVGAGI. Trimming removed 8 bases from V and 3 bases from J, with 17 bases in between. The CDR3 sequence: CASSATPGLYNEQFF. The CDR3 DNA reads TGTGCCAGCTCGGCCACACCGGGACTCTACAATGAGCAGTTCTTC.

The V gene is TRBV7-9, the J gene TRBJ1-2, with a tentative D call TRBD1 (6 bases). The germline V gene encodes CDR1 SEHNR and CDR2 FQNEAQ (reference sequence). Trimming left V 4 bases short and J 4 bases short, with 19 bases between. The CDR3 totals 16 residues. The CDR3 region is CASSSPAGGLGYGYTF. CDR3 bases: TGTGCCAGCAGCTCCCCGGCGGGGGGGCTAGGCTATGGCTACACCTTC.

This chain uses TRBV28 with TRBJ2-2, with 9 bases that match TRBD1. The CDR3 length is 16 residues. Losses at the gene ends were 5 bases for V and 6 bases for J; bases not matched to a gene: 10. The germline V gene encodes CDR1 MDHEN and CDR2 SYDVKM. CDR3 sequence (DNA): TGTGCCAGCAGTCTGCCCGGGACAGGGATGTCCGGGGAGCTGTTTTTT. Its protein product is CASSLPGTGMSGELFF. Combining the CDR3 with reference TRBV28 and TRBJ2-2 gives the whole variable domain DVKVTQSSRYLVKRTGEKVFLECVQDMDHENMFWYRQDPGLGLRLIYFSYDVKMKEKGDIPEGYSVSREKKERFSLILESASTNQTSMYLCASSLPGTGMSGELFFGEGSRLTVL.

This clone was seen a single time. This chain uses TRBV4-3 with TRBJ1-2, with D possibly matching TRBD1 (6 bases). This CDR3 comprises 17 residues. V was shortened by 1 base and J by 0 bases, with 15 bases between the two germline ends. Germline CDR1 is LGHNA and CDR2 is YSLEER. This CDR3 reads CASSQVGAGVTNYGYTF. The CDR3 nucleotides read TGCGCCAGCAGCCAAGTGGGGGCAGGGGTTACTAACTATGGCTACACCTTC.

This clone was counted a few times. The CDR3 coding sequence is TGTGCCAGTAGTATGGGTATTAGGACAGGGGCGTACGAGCAGTACTTC. As protein: CASSMGIRTGAYEQYF. The V and J genes are TRBV19 and TRBJ2-7; 9 bases are a match to TRBD1. Germline CDR1 reads LNHDA; CDR2 reads SQIVND (reference sequence). The CDR3 runs 16 residues. V gave up 3 bases and J gave up 4 bases; unmatched junction bases: 10.